This TCR beta chain came from a study of response to subunit inactivated influenza vaccine. Regarding the study as a whole: Only a handful of new T cells, the authors suggested, are recruited with each seasonal influenza vaccination.

In TCRdb, the RT-PCR reads were re-called with MiXCR into one record per CDR3 protein. The table includes about half a million distinct CDR3 sequences, 9.5% to 12% detected once. Germline values: CDR1 LNHNV, CDR2 YYDKDF (reference sequence). There are 13 residues in the CDR3. J gave up 4 bases and V 8 bases, and 6 bases lay outside the gene matches. This clonotype has ten or more counts. Its antigen is unidentified. The TCR sequence derives from a man aged 45-60 years who received an inactivated influenza vaccine. The J gene is TRBJ2-7, the V gene TRBV15; 9 bases are shared with TRBD1. This material consisted of PBMCs from blood, taken 45 days after vaccination. Here the CDR3 reads CATSGQGDYEQYF. The CDR3 nucleotides read TGTGCCACCTCGGGACAGGGTGATTACGAGCAGTACTTC.